This T cell receptor (beta chain) was identified during a study of radiotherapy plus CTLA-4 blockade in lung cancer. The overall study: Among all patients, roughly 19% showed objective responses, while about 31% had disease control. General study findings and limits: It was early blood T cell clone dynamics, with interferon-beta, that reportedly best predicted response. Radiotherapy with ipilimumab was followed by blood expansion of tumor-derived clones.

After removal of 2 bases from V and 3 bases from J, the junction contained 1 base not matched to a gene. This CDR3 has 16 amino acids. Germline CDR1 MGHRA, CDR2 YSYEKL. Ipilimumab CTLA-4 blockade and focal radiation were given to patients with chemo-refractory metastatic non-small-cell lung cancer. Here immunoSEQ multiplex PCR was the method, and the copy in TCRdb shows in-frame clones only, minus some. Counted here are some 64,000 clones, more than 70% occurring once; the ten biggest clones make up approximately 15%. This clone has a handful of counts. Its target is not known. The V call is TRBV4-1, the J call TRBJ2-2, with TRBD1 matching 12 bases. Source: peripheral blood, taken from a patient treated with radiotherapy plus ipilimumab. The sequence was collected from a human donor with non-small cell lung cancer whose response to radiotherapy plus ipilimumab could not be evaluated. Some clones in this sample may be carry-over from other donors' samples. CDR3 protein: CASSQRDRGHTGELFF. The CDR3, as DNA: TGCGCCAGCAGCCAACGGGACAGGGGGCACACCGGGGAGCTGTTTTTT.